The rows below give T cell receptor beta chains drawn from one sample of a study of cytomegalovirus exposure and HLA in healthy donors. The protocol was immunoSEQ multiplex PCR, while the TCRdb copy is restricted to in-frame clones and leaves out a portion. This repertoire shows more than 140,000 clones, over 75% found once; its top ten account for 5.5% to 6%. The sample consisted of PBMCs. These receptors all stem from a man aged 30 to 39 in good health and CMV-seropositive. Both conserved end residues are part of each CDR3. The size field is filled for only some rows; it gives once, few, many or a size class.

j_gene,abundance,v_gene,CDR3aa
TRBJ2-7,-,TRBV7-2,CASSSWGHSYEQYF
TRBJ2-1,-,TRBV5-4,CASSPIGTGFDEQFF
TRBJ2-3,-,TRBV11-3,CASRNRDNTDTQYF
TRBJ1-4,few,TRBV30,CAWGRGYEKLFF
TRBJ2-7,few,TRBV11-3,CASSPLAGASYEQYF
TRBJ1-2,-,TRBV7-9,CASSLRQEANYGYTF
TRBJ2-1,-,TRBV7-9,CASRGVRGRNEQFF
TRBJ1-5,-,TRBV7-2,CASSLEGTVNQPQHF
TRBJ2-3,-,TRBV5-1,CASSLADLPDTQYF
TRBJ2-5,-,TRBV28,CASRQTRGRQETQYF
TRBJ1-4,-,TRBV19,CASNDRGGEKLFF
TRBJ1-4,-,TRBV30,CAWKSEKNEKLFF
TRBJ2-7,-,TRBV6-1,CASSDITGGRDEQYF
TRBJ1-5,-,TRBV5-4,CASSLGGGNQPQHF
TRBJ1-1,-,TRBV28,CASSLSRVKREAFF
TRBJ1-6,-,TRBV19,CASSIQGSYNSPLHF
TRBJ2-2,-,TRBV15,CATSRDYTGELFF
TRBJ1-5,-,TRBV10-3,CAISDNRGGGEPQHF
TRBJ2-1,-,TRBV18,CASSAGGHNEQFF
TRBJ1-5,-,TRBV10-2,CASRGQGNSNQPQHF
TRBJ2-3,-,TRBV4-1,CASSQEVPGGPTDTQYF
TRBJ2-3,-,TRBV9,CASSVANGGGPTDTQYF
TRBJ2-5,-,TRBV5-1,CASSFTGTSQETQYF
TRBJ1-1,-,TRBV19,CAARDTRWTEAFF